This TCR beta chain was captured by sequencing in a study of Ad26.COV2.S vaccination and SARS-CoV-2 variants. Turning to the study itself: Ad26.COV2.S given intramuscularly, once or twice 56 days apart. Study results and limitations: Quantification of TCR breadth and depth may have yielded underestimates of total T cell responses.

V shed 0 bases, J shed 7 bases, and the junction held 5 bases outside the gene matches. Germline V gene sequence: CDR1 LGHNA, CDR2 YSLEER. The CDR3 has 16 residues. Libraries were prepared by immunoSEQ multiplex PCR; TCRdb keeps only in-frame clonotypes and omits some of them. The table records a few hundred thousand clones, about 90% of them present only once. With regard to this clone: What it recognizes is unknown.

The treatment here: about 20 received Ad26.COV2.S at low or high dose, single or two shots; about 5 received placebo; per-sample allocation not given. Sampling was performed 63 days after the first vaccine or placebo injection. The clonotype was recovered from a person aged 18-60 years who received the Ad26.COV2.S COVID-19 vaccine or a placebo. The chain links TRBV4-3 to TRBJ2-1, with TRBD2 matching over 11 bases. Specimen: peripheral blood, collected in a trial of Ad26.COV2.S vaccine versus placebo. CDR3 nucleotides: TGCGCCAGCAGCCAAGAACTAGCGGGAGTCGGAAATGAGCAGTTCTTC. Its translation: CASSQELAGVGNEQFF.